Each of the 18 T cell receptor beta chains below was sequenced from the same sample in a study of blood T cell repertoires in COVID-19. Here immunoSEQ multiplex PCR was the method, and the copy in TCRdb shows in-frame clones only, minus some. The profile shows 100,000 to 130,000 clones, less than 90% of them singletons. Sequencing input: peripheral blood. The receptor set was obtained from a human donor in a cohort sampled during active COVID-19.

The chain has TRBV30 and TRBJ2-2; TRBD1 aligns across 9 bases. Germline values: CDR1 GTSNPN, CDR2 SVGIG (reference sequence). With V trimmed by 3 bases and J by 6 bases, 8 bases remained unmatched. The CDR3 contains 15 residues. In DNA, the CDR3 is TGTGCCTGGAGCTCCGGGACAGGGAGGGCCGGGGAGCTGTTTTTT. Protein product: CAWSSGTGRAGELFF.

This chain joins TRBV7-2 and TRBJ1-2; 9 bases fit TRBD1. V trimming: 1 base; J trimming: 6 bases; junction bases outside the gene matches: 9. This CDR3 contains 16 residues. Looked up from germline, CDR1 is SGHTA and CDR2 is FQGNSA. CDR3 region: CASSLGGGQGKNGYTF. For the CDR3, the DNA is TGTGCCAGCAGCTTAGGGGGGGGACAGGGAAAAAATGGCTACACCTTC.

The chain joins TRBV2 to TRBJ1-1; D remains ambiguous. From germline, CDR1 is SNHLY and CDR2 FYNNEI. V was shortened by 6 bases and J by 6 bases, with 11 bases between the two germline ends. The CDR3 totals 12 residues. CDR3 amino acids: CASRTEEAEAFF. The CDR3 DNA reads TGTGCCAGCAGGACGGAGGAGGCTGAAGCTTTCTTT.

This clone was detected only a few times. The chain recombines TRBV3-1 (or the pseudogene TRBV3-2) with TRBJ2-2; D might be TRBD1 (6 bases). With 2 bases removed from V and 4 bases from J, the gap between germline ends came to 14 bases. Germline CDR1 and CDR2: LGHDT and YNNKEL (reference sequence). The CDR3 is made up of 16 amino acids. CDR3 amino acids: CASSQSTGSSTGELFF. The CDR3 nucleotides read TGTGCCAGCAGCCAATCGACAGGTTCTTCCACCGGGGAGCTGTTTTTT.

The chain carries TRBV19 and TRBJ2-7; D ambiguous. Germline V gene lookup returns CDR1 LNHDA and CDR2 SQIVND (reference sequence). This CDR3 is built from 11 residues. Trimming removed 5 bases at V and 6 bases at J, with 8 bases between. The CDR3 protein is CASSLSGEQYF. Written as DNA, the CDR3 is TGTGCCAGTAGTCTATCTGGCGAGCAGTACTTC.

The V call is TRBV19, the J call TRBJ2-3; perhaps TRBD1 as D (5 bases). Germline V gene lookup returns CDR1 LNHDA and CDR2 SQIVND (reference sequence). The CDR3 loop spans 14 amino acids. The germline V and J ends were trimmed by 3 bases and 8 bases, with 15 bases remaining between them. The CDR3 DNA is TGTGCCAGTAGTATTCAGACCTCGCAGGGTACGCAGTATTTT. Encoded protein: CASSIQTSQGTQYF.

The CDR3 sequence: CASSPHMNTGELFF. CDR3 DNA: TGTGCCAGCAGTCCTCACATGAACACCGGGGAGCTGTTTTTT. The rearrangement links TRBV28 to TRBJ2-2; D ambiguous. Germline CDR1 reads MDHEN; CDR2 reads SYDVKM. The V end was cut by 5 bases, the J end by 1 base, with 8 bases between. The CDR3 sequence is 14 residues long. The variable domain in full, with the rest retrieved from reference TRBV28 and TRBJ2-2, is DVKVTQSSRYLVKRTGEKVFLECVQDMDHENMFWYRQDPGLGLRLIYFSYDVKMKEKGDIPEGYSVSREKKERFSLILESASTNQTSMYLCASSPHMNTGELFFGEGSRLTVL.

The rearrangement links TRBV30 to TRBJ1-1, with TRBD1 as a possible D gene (6 bases). The CDR3 extends over 13 amino acids. Germline CDR1 reads GTSNPN; CDR2 reads SVGIG (reference sequence). V was trimmed by 4 bases and J by 0 bases, leaving 9 bases between them. DNA for the CDR3: TGTGCCTGGACTACAGGGATGAACACTGAAGCTTTCTTT. Translating gives CAWTTGMNTEAFF. The full variable domain, with the rest looked up from reference TRBV30 and TRBJ1-1, is SQTIHQWPATLVQPVGSPLSLECTVEGTSNPNLYWYRQAAGRGLQLLFYSVGIGQISSEVPQNLSASRPQDRQFILSSKKLLLSDSGFYLCAWTTGMNTEAFFGQGTRLTVV.

The chain has TRBV7-9 and TRBJ2-3; 10 nucleotides match TRBD2. The junction had 9 bases not matched to a gene; V was cut back by 6 bases and J by 3 bases. Per germline, CDR1 SEHNR and CDR2 FQNEAQ (reference sequence). This CDR3 is built from 16 residues. CDR3 residues: CASRERLAGETDTQYF. In nucleotides, the CDR3 is TGTGCCAGCAGAGAGCGACTAGCGGGTGAAACAGATACGCAGTATTTT.

This sequence joins TRBV7-2 and TRBJ1-5; no firm D call. This CDR3 is built from 13 residues. V shed 5 bases and J shed 7 bases, with 12 bases lying between them. Germline CDR1 reads SGHTA; CDR2 reads FQGNSA. The CDR3 sequence: CASSVGLRQPQHF. The CDR3 DNA is TGTGCCAGCAGCGTAGGCCTGAGACAGCCCCAGCATTTT. The whole variable domain, remainder taken from reference TRBV7-2 and TRBJ1-5, is GAGVSQSPSNKVTEKGKDVELRCDPISGHTALYWYRQSLGQGLEFLIYFQGNSAPDKSGLPSDRFSAERTGGSVSTLTIQRTQQEDSAVYLCASSVGLRQPQHFGDGTRLSIL.

The chain recombines TRBV3-1 (or the pseudogene TRBV3-2) with TRBJ1-1, with D perhaps TRBD1 (5 bases). This CDR3 is 14 amino acids long. The ends were cut back, 0 bases at V and 5 bases at J, with 10 bases in the middle. Germline CDR1 LGHDT, CDR2 YNNKEL (reference sequence). The CDR3 DNA reads TGTGCCAGCAGCCAAGAGGGGCAGGGTACTGAAGCTTTCTTT. Protein sequence: CASSQEGQGTEAFF.

This chain joins TRBV7-2 and TRBJ1-1, with D unresolved. V gave up 3 bases and J gave up 5 bases, with 13 bases separating them. CDR1 is SGHTA, CDR2 FQGNSA, per germline. CDR3 length: 14 amino acids. Here the CDR3 reads CASSLYEVVTEAFF. The CDR3 DNA reads TGTGCCAGCAGCTTGTATGAGGTAGTTACTGAAGCTTTCTTT.

This clone was seen a few times. This sequence joins TRBV5-1 and TRBJ1-1, with D possibly matching TRBD1 (5 bases). Germline CDR1 reads SGHRS; CDR2 reads YFSETQ. The CDR3 is 14 residues long. Deletions cut 0 bases from V and 1 base from J, with 7 bases between. In DNA, the CDR3 is TGCGCCAGCAGCTTGGCGACAGCGAACACTGAAGCTTTCTTT. It is translated as CASSLATANTEAFF. The full variable domain, in which reference TRBV5-1 and TRBJ1-1 provide the parts outside the CDR3, is KAGVTQTPRYLIKTRGQQVTLSCSPISGHRSVSWYQQTPGQGLQFLFEYFSETQRNKGNFPGRFSGRQFSNSRSEMNVSTLELGDSALYLCASSLATANTEAFFGQGTRLTVV.

The chain uses TRBV10-3 and TRBJ2-7, with D maybe TRBD1 (6 bases). V dropped 6 bases and J dropped 8 bases, with 20 bases sitting between them. The CDR3 loop spans 14 amino acids. CDR1 is ENHRY, CDR2 SYGVKD, per germline. DNA of the CDR3: TGTGCCATCAGAGGGGGACAAGAAGACCGTAAGCAGTACTTC. Translated, it gives CAIRGGQEDRKQYF.

This chain links TRBV6-2 or TRBV6-3 with TRBJ2-1; 8 nucleotides agree with TRBD2. The V segment lost 5 bases and the J segment 1 base; nucleotides outside the gene matches: 4. This CDR3 has 15 residues. CDR1 is MNHEY, CDR2 SVGEGT, per germline. The CDR3 nucleotides read TGTGCCAGCAGTCGTACTAGCGGTTCCTACAATGAGCAGTTCTTC. As protein: CASSRTSGSYNEQFF.

The chain recombines TRBV7-9 with TRBJ2-7; 12 nucleotides match TRBD2. The CDR3 spans 14 residues. Germline assignment: CDR1 SEHNR and CDR2 FQNEAQ (reference sequence). Trimming cost V 4 bases and J 4 bases; bases outside gene matches: 2. The CDR3: CASSSLAGGYEQYF. In DNA, the CDR3 is TGTGCCAGCAGCTCTCTAGCGGGAGGGTACGAGCAGTACTTC.

This chain links TRBV7-2 with TRBJ2-5, with 8 bases lining up with TRBD2. CDR3 size: 14 residues. V trimming: 5 bases; J trimming: 1 base; junction bases outside the gene matches: 3. CDR1 SGHTA and CDR2 FQGNSA come from the germline V gene. CDR3 residues: CASSQTSGQETQYF. CDR3 nucleotide sequence: TGTGCCAGCAGCCAAACTAGCGGCCAAGAGACCCAGTACTTC.

The chain is built from TRBV19 and TRBJ2-5; 8 bases line up with TRBD1. This CDR3 is 13 amino acids long. CDR1 LNHDA and CDR2 SQIVND come from the germline V gene (reference sequence). The trim removed 7 bases at V and 3 bases at J, leaving 4 bases unmatched. This CDR3 is CASNDRGEETQYF. DNA of the CDR3: TGTGCCAGTAATGACAGGGGTGAAGAGACCCAGTACTTC.